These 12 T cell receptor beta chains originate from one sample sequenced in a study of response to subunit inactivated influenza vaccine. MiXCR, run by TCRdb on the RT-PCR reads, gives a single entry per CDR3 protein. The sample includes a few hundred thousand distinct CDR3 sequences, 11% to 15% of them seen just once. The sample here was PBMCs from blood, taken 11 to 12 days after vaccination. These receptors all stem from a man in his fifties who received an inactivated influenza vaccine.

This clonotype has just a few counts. The DNA of the CDR3 is TGTGCCAGCAGCACCGGGCCTGCAACTAATGAAAAACTGTTTTTT. This gives the protein CASSTGPATNEKLFF. The genes are TRBV7-9 and TRBJ1-4; D unclear. Per the germline V gene, CDR1 is SEHNR and CDR2 is FQNEAQ (reference sequence). This CDR3 contains 15 residues. The V gene lost 5 bases and the J gene lost 0 bases, with 10 bases spanning the gap.

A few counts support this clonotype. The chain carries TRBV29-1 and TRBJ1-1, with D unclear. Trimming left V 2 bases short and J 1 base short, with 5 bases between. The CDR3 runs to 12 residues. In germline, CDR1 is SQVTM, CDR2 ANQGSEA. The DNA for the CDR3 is TGCAGCGTTGAACCCAGGAACACTGAAGCTTTCTTT. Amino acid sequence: CSVEPRNTEAFF.

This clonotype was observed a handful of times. DNA of the CDR3: TGTGCCAGCAGGGGAAGCGGGGCTATCACAGATACGCAGTATTTT. Its protein is CASRGSGAITDTQYF. This chain uses TRBV2 with TRBJ2-3; 7 bases fit TRBD2. In germline, CDR1 is SNHLY, CDR2 FYNNEI. The J segment lost 2 bases and the V segment lost 6 bases, leaving 8 bases of the junction unmatched. CDR3 length: 15 residues.

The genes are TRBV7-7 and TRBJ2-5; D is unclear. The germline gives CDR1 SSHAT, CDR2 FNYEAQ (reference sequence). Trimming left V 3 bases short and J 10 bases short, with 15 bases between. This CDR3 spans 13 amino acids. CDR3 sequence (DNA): TGTGCCAGCAGCTTCGACACCCAAAGGAACCAGTACTTC. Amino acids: CASSFDTQRNQYF.

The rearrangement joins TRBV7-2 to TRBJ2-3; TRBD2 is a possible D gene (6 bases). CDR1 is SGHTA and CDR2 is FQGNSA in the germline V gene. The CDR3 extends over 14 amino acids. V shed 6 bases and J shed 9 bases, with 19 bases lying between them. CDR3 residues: CASSYGWGSGTQYF. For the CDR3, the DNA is TGTGCCAGCAGTTACGGCTGGGGGAGCGGGACGCAGTATTTT. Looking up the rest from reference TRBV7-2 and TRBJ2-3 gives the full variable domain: GAGVSQSPSNKVTEKGKDVELRCDPISGHTALYWYRQSLGQGLEFLIYFQGNSAPDKSGLPSDRFSAERTGGSVSTLTIQRTQQEDSAVYLCASSYGWGSGTQYFGPGTRLTVL.

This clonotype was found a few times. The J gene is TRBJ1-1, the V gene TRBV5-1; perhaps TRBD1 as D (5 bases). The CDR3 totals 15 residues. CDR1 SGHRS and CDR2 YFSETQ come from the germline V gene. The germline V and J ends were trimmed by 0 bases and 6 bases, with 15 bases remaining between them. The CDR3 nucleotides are TGCGCCAGCAGCTTGGTTGCAGGGTTGAATGCTGAAGCTTTCTTT. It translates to CASSLVAGLNAEAFF.

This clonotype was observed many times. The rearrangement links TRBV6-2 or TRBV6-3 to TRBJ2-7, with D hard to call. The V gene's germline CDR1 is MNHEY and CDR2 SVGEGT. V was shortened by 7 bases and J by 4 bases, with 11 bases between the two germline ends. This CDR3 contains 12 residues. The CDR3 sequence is CASTSLGYEQYF. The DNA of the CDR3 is TGTGCCAGCACCTCCTTAGGTTACGAGCAGTACTTC.

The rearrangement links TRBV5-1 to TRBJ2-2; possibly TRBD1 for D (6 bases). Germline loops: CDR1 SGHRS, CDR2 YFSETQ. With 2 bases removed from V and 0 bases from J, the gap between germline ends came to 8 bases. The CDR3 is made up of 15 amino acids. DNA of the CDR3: TGCGCCAGCAGCTTCGGGACATCGAACACCGGGGAGCTGTTTTTT. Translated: CASSFGTSNTGELFF.

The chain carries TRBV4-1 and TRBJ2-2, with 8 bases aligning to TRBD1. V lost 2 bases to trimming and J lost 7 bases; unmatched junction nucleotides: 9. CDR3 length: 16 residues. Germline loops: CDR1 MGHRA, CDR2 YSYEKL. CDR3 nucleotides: TGCGCCAGCAGCCAATGGGATCAGGGGGCGGTCGGGGAGCTGTTTTTT. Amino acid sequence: CASSQWDQGAVGELFF.

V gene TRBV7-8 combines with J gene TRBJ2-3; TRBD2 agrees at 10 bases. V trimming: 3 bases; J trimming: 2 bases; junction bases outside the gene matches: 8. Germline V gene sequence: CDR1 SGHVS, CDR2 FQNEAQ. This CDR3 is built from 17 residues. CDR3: CASSLPASGGPTDTQYF. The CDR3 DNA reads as TGTGCCAGCAGCTTGCCAGCTAGCGGGGGACCCACAGATACGCAGTATTTT.

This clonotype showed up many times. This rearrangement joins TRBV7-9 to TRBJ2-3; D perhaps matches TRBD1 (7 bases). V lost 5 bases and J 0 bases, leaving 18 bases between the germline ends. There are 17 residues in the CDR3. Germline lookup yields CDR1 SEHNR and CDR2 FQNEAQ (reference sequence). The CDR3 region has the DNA TGTGCCAGCAGCCCTTCGTGGACAGGAGGGAGCACAGATACGCAGTATTTT. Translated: CASSPSWTGGSTDTQYF.

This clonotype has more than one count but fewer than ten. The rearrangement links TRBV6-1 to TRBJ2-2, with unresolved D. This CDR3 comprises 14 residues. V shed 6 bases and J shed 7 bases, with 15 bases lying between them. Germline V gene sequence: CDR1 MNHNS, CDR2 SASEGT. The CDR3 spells CASRDLDLIGELFF. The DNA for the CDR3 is TGTGCCAGCAGAGATCTAGATTTGATCGGGGAGCTGTTTTTT.